The 14 T cell receptor beta chains given below trace back to one sample, sequenced in a study of blood T cell repertoires in COVID-19. TCRdb's copy holds only in-frame clones and misses some; the assay was immunoSEQ multiplex PCR. The sample includes approximately 150,000 clones, under 90% seen only once; the top ten take about 8%. Sequencing was carried out using PBMCs or T cells enriched from blood (not recorded which). All receptors derive from a woman aged 45-65 years who had recovered from COVID-19.

The chain has TRBV6-1 and TRBJ1-2; TRBD1 matches 9 bases. CDR1 and CDR2 from the germline V gene are MNHNS and SASEGT. The CDR3 runs 15 residues. Unmatched junction bases numbered 6, after V lost 3 bases and J lost 4 bases. CDR3 in amino acids: CASSEIQGASYGYTF. CDR3 coding DNA: TGTGCCAGCAGTGAGATACAGGGGGCAAGCTATGGCTACACCTTC.

The chain couples TRBV9 to TRBJ2-3; 10 bases line up with TRBD2. The CDR3 is 17 amino acids. The V gene end was trimmed by 3 bases and the J gene end by 6 bases; junction bases not matched to a gene: 13. Germline loops: CDR1 SGDLS, CDR2 YYNGEE. CDR3 sequence: CASSETPTSGKWDTQYF. The CDR3 DNA reads TGTGCCAGCAGCGAGACCCCCACTAGCGGGAAATGGGATACGCAGTATTTT.

This clone was recorded once. J is TRBJ2-2 and V is TRBV29-1, with D uncertain. The CDR3 has 11 amino acids. Germline CDR1 and CDR2: SQVTM and ANQGSEA. V was clipped by 7 bases and J by 3 bases, with 6 bases between them. The CDR3 reads CSGEDTGELFF. CDR3 nucleotide sequence: TGCAGCGGAGAGGACACCGGGGAGCTGTTTTTT.

V usage is TRBV19 and J usage is TRBJ1-6, with 9 bases that match TRBD1. Unmatched junction bases numbered 3, after V lost 3 bases and J lost 9 bases. CDR3 length equals 14 residues. Germline CDR1 reads LNHDA; CDR2 reads SQIVND (reference sequence). The CDR3 here is CASSMGTGLSPLHF. In nucleotides, the CDR3 is TGTGCCAGTAGTATGGGGACAGGGCTTTCACCCCTCCACTTT.

This chain connects TRBV25-1 to TRBJ2-3, with no clear D. CDR1 and CDR2 from the germline V gene are MGHDK and SYGVNS. CDR3 length: 12 amino acids. V lost 5 bases and J 2 bases, leaving 5 bases between the germline ends. The CDR3 reads CASSHFTDTQYF. CDR3 DNA: TGTGCCAGCAGTCACTTCACAGATACGCAGTATTTT.

The genes are TRBV3-1 (or the pseudogene TRBV3-2) and TRBJ1-2; no clear D gene. CDR1 and CDR2 from the germline V gene are LGHDT and YNNKEL (reference sequence). There are 12 residues in the CDR3. Trimming cost V 0 bases and J 9 bases, with 8 bases left between them. Written as DNA, the CDR3 is TGTGCCAGCAGCCAAGAAAGTTACAGCTACACCTTC. It yields the protein CASSQESYSYTF.

The V and J genes are TRBV19 and TRBJ2-3; perhaps TRBD1 as D (7 bases). This CDR3 has 15 residues. V shed 3 bases and J shed 6 bases, with 16 bases lying between them. Germline V gene lookup returns CDR1 LNHDA and CDR2 SQIVND (reference sequence). Written as DNA, the CDR3 is TGTGCCAGTAGTATCCGAGGGGGCGGGGCCGATACGCAGTATTTT. Translating gives CASSIRGGGADTQYF.

V and J are TRBV5-6 and TRBJ2-7; 8 nucleotides agree with TRBD2. CDR1 and CDR2 from the germline V gene are SGHDT and YYEEEE. This CDR3 contains 14 residues. V trimming: 5 bases; J trimming: 6 bases; junction bases outside the gene matches: 10. CDR3 amino acids: CASRETGTSAEQYF. In nucleotides, the CDR3 is TGTGCCAGCAGGGAAACCGGGACTAGTGCCGAGCAGTACTTC.

The J gene is TRBJ2-3, the V gene TRBV11-3; D gene unclear. The CDR3 spans 13 residues. V was cut by 4 bases and J by 6 bases, with 11 bases left in between. In germline, CDR1 is SGHNT, CDR2 YENEEA. The CDR3 bases are TGTGCCAGCAGCTCAACTGATTTGGATACGCAGTATTTT. This translates into CASSSTDLDTQYF.

J is TRBJ1-1 and V is TRBV10-2; D unresolved. Germline V CDR1 and CDR2: WSHSY, SAAADI. The V gene lost 2 bases and the J gene lost 2 bases, with 6 bases spanning the gap. CDR3 length equals 13 residues. CDR3 sequence (DNA): TGCGCCAGCAGTGAGACAGCTAACACTGAAGCTTTCTTT. Translated: CASSETANTEAFF.

V gene TRBV7-9 combines with J gene TRBJ2-2; 12 positions match TRBD2. The CDR3 is 16 residues long. Germline V gene sequence: CDR1 SEHNR, CDR2 FQNEAQ (reference sequence). V shed 3 bases and J 3 bases; nucleotides not matched to a gene: 2. The CDR3 DNA follows: TGTGCCAGCAGCTTGGCTAGCGGGAGGGACACCGGGGAGCTGTTTTTT. Translated: CASSLASGRDTGELFF.

The chain couples TRBV14 to TRBJ2-1; 9 bases line up with TRBD1. Per the germline V gene, CDR1 is SGHDN and CDR2 is FVKESK. CDR3 length: 17 amino acids. V shed 0 bases, J shed 8 bases, and the junction held 11 bases outside the gene matches. Written as DNA, the CDR3 is TGTGCCAGCAGCCAAGACCCCAGGGACAGGGCGAGTTATGAGCAGTTCTTC. This translates into CASSQDPRDRASYEQFF.

The J gene is TRBJ2-2, the V gene TRBV7-2; maybe TRBD1 (7 bases). Germline loops: CDR1 SGHTA, CDR2 FQGNSA. The CDR3 runs to 15 residues. V was cut by 2 bases and J by 1 base, with 8 bases left in between. CDR3 nucleotides: TGTGCCAGCAGCTTACAGGGGGGGAACACCGGGGAGCTGTTTTTT. Translated, it gives CASSLQGGNTGELFF.

The chain combines TRBV9 with TRBJ2-2; TRBD2 might be the D (5 bases). The V gene lost 0 bases and the J gene lost 0 bases, with 15 bases spanning the gap. The CDR3 loop spans 18 amino acids. In germline, CDR1 is SGDLS, CDR2 YYNGEE. The CDR3, as DNA: TGTGCCAGCAGCGTAGATCGCGAGACTAACTCGAACACCGGGGAGCTGTTTTTT. This gives the protein CASSVDRETNSNTGELFF.